Included here is one T cell receptor beta chain sequence, with context. The antigen is not known. The CDR3 is made up of 14 amino acids. The V gene's germline CDR1 is SGHVS and CDR2 FNYEAQ. Trimming pared 5 bases from V and 4 bases from J, leaving 12 bases between. The data belong to a study of OX40 agonist ivuxolimab in advanced cancers. On the study more broadly: From about 23 to 85 years was the age range, with a mean of 60 years, and over 80% were male.

With autoimmune disease history or systemic immunosuppression, patients were excluded. The assay was immunoSEQ multiplex PCR, and TCRdb's table has in-frame clones only and misses some. The table includes about 56,000 clones, about 90% detected once. Study outcomes and limitations: Low clonal expansion, among the lowest seen, marked partial responders at 0.1-3.0 mg/kg.

The sequencing here drew on CD4+ or CD8+ T cells sorted from blood, taken in a trial of the OX40 agonist ivuxolimab. The gene calls are TRBV7-6 and TRBJ2-1; no clear D gene. The sequence came from an adult with an advanced solid tumor such as melanoma, head and neck, liver or kidney cancer. CDR3 sequence reads: CASSLSLLYNEQFF. DNA for the CDR3: TGTGCCAGCAGCCTGTCTCTTCTGTACAATGAGCAGTTCTTC.